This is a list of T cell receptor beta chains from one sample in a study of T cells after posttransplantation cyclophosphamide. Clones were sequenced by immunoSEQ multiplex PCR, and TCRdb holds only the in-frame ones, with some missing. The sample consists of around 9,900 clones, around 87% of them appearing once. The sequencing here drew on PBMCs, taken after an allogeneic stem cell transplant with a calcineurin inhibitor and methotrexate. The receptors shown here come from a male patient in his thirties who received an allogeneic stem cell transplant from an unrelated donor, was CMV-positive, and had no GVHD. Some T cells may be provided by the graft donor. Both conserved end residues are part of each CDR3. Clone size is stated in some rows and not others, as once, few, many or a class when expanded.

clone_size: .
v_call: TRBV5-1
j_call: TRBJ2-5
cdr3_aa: CASIPRGGETQYF

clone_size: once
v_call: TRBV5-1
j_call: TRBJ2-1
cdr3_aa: CASALGSGRRSYNEQFF

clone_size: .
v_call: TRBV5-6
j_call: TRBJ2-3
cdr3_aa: CASSPRLAGTDTQYF

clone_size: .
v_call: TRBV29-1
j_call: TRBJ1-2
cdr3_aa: CSVEWWAGVEANYGYTF

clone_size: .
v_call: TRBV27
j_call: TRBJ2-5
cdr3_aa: CASSSGPTSGPQETQYF

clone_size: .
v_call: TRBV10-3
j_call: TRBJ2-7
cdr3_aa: CAISEPGTSGRKYEQYF

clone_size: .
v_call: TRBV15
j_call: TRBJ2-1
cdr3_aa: CATQKPSGYNEQFF

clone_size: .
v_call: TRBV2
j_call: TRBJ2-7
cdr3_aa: CASSEMTSGASYEQYF

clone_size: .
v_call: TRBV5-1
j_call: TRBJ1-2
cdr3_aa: CASSALQGAWGYTF

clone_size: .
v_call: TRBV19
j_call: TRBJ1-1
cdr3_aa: CASTRTGGGGTEAFF

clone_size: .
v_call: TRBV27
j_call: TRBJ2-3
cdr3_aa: CASSFDLAGSSTDTQYF

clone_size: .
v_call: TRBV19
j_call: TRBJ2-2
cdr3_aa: CASSTPLGASTGELFF

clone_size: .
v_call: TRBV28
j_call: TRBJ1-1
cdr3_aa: CASRPGQGSTEAFF

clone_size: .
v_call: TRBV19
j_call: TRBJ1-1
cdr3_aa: CASEGNRDVHTEAFF

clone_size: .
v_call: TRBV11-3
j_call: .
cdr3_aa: CASSSLGTSGIYYEQYF

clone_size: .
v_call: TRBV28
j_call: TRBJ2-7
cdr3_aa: CASSPNFGGRSHEQYF

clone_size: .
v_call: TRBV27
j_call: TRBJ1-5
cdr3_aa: CASSLGRGVQPQHF

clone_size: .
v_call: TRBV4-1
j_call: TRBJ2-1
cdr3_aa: CASSHDGSGTTYNEQFF

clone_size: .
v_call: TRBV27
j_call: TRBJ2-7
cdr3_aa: CASSGLAGEQYF

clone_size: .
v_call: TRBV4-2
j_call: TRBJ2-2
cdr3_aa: CASSPNSGGRNTGELFF

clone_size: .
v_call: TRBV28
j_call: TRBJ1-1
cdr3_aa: CAGRDQGNTEAFF

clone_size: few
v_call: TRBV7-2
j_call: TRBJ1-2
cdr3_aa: CASSLDRKPGYTF

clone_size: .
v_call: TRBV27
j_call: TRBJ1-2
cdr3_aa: CASSLQGDGYTF

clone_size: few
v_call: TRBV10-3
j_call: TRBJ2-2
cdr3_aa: CAISVRDRENTGELFF

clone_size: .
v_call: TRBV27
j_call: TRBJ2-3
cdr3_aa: CASSPWGRESPDTQYF

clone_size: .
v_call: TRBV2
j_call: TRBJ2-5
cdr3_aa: CASSDRSSYGETQYF

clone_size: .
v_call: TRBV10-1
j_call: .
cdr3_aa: CASRGGVVGVYEQYF

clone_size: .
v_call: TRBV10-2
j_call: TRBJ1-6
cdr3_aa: CASSVLQGSPLHF

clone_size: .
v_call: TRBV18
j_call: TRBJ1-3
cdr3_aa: CASSPTEGIGNTIYF

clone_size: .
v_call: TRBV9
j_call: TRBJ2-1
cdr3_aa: CASSVGRDRGNEQFF

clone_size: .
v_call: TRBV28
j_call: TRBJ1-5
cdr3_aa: CASREGQPNQPQHF

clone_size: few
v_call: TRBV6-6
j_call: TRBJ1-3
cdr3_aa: CASSYFEGNTIYF

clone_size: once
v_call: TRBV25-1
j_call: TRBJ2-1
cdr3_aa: CASSPQESGSSYNEQFF

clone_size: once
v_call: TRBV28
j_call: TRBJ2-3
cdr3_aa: CASSPTGEDTQYF

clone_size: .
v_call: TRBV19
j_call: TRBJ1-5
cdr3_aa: CASKTSTGGWNQPQHF

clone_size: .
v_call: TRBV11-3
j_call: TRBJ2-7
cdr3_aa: CASERRHNEQYF

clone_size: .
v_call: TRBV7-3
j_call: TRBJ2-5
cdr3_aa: CASSSRGPWETQYF

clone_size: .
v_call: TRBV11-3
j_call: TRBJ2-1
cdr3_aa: CASSEEGSYNEQFF

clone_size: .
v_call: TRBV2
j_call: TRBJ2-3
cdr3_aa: CASSYTDTQYF

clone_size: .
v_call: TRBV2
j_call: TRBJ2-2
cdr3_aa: CASSGQGPYTGELFF

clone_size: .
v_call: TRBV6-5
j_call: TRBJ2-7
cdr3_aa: CASSYSTIPAYEQYF

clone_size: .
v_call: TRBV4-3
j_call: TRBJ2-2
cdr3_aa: CASSQGRRVSPGELFF

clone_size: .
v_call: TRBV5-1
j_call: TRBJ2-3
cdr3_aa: CASSLARGMDTQYF

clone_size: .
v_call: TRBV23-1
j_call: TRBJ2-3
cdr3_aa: CASSQIPIPVRSLGDTQYF

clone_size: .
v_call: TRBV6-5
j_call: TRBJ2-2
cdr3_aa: CASSKQGATREVLFF

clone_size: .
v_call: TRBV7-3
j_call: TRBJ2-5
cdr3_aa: CASSYRVQETQYF

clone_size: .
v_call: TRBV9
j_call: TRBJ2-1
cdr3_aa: CASSVGQVGEQFF

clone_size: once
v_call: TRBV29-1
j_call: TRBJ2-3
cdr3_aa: CSVEYQGWADTQYF

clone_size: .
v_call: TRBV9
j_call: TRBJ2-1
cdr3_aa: CASSVGSGNNEQFF

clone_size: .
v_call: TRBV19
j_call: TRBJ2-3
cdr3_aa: CASTLAGGSDTQYF

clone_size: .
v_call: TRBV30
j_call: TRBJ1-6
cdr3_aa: CAWNGFGDNSPLHF

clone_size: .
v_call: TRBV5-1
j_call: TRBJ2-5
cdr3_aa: CASSLVRGLQETQYF

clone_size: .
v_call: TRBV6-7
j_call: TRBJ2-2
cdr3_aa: CASTPTGELFF